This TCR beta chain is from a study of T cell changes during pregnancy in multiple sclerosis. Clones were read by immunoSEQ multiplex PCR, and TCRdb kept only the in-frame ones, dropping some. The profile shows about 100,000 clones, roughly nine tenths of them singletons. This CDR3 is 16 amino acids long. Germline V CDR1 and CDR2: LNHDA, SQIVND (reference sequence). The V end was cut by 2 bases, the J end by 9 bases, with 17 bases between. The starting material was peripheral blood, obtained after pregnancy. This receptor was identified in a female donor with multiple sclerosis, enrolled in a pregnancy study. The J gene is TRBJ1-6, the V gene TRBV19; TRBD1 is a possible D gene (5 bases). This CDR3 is CASSITSGPLRSPLHF. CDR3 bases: TGTGCCAGTAGTATAACCTCAGGGCCCCTTCGTTCACCCCTCCACTTT.